What follows are 25 T cell receptor beta chains derived from one specimen sequenced in a study of T cells in Graves' hyperthyroidism and ophthalmopathy. Amplified TCR beta CDR3 regions derived from RNA transcripts. In the first-round RT-PCR of the TCR CDR3, the HTBI primer set was used. TCRdb reprocessed the multiplex PCR reads with MiXCR, giving one entry per CDR3 protein. Of almost 250,000 distinct CDR3 sequences in the sample, about 25% are singletons; the top ten hold about a third. The specimen was blood. The source is a woman aged 40 to 55 with Graves' ophthalmopathy.

This clonotype has at least ten counts. The genes are TRBV7-9 and TRBJ2-2; TRBD2 might be the D (6 bases). Germline CDR1 reads SEHNR; CDR2 reads FQNEAQ (reference sequence). Trimming took off 3 bases at V and 7 bases at J, with 12 bases between the two ends. CDR3 length: 14 residues. CDR3 in amino acids: CASSFRRGNGELFF. As DNA, the CDR3 is TGTGCCAGCAGCTTCCGGAGGGGTAACGGGGAGCTGTTTTTT.

This clonotype was picked up many times. The chain recombines TRBV24-1 with TRBJ1-1; D gene unclear. The CDR3 consists of 13 residues. The V end lost 4 bases, the J end lost 4 bases, and 9 bases lay between the germline ends. Germline lookup yields CDR1 KGHDR and CDR2 SFDVKD. The CDR3 here is CATSDPEGTEAFF. CDR3 in DNA: TGTGCCACCAGTGACCCCGAGGGCACTGAAGCTTTCTTT.

This clonotype showed up many times. The rearrangement links TRBV6-1 to TRBJ1-5, with D uncertain. CDR3 length: 18 amino acids. V was trimmed by 0 bases and J by 0 bases, leaving 15 bases between them. Germline-derived CDR1 and CDR2 are MNHNS and SASEGT. The CDR3 reads CASSEAQVIQYSNQPQHF. For the CDR3, the DNA is TGTGCCAGCAGTGAAGCGCAGGTAATACAGTATAGCAATCAGCCCCAGCATTTT.

This clonotype was picked up many times. V usage is TRBV7-2 and J usage is TRBJ2-7; 11 nucleotides line up with TRBD2. This CDR3 contains 16 residues. The ends lost 5 bases at V and 5 bases at J; junction bases unmatched: 11. The V gene's germline CDR1 is SGHTA and CDR2 FQGNSA. This chain's CDR3 is CASSPPTSGKGNEQYF. Written as DNA, the CDR3 is TGTGCCAGCAGCCCGCCGACTAGCGGGAAGGGGAACGAGCAGTACTTC.

This clonotype was counted at least ten times. The chain links TRBV20-1 to TRBJ2-5; D remains ambiguous. The CDR3 runs 11 residues. Trimming removed 4 bases at V and 1 base at J, with 4 bases between. The germline V gene has CDR1 DFQATT and CDR2 SNEGSKA (reference sequence). CDR3 residues: CSAIAQETQYF. CDR3 nucleotides: TGCAGTGCTATCGCCCAAGAGACCCAGTACTTC.

This clonotype has ten or more counts. This chain uses TRBV9 with TRBJ2-2; D uncertain. V was clipped by 5 bases and J by 1 base, with 6 bases between them. Looked up from germline, CDR1 is SGDLS and CDR2 is YYNGEE. The CDR3 spans 13 residues. CDR3 DNA: TGTGCCAGCAGTGCTAAGAACACCGGGGAGCTGTTTTTT. Protein: CASSAKNTGELFF.

As regards this clonotype: A read error may produce the germline difference seen at one junction end. The chain is built from TRBV20-1 and TRBJ1-2; TRBD1 is a possible D gene (6 bases). The CDR3 has 13 residues. From germline, CDR1 is DFQATT and CDR2 SNEGSKA (reference sequence). The CDR3 DNA is TGCAGTGCTAGTTTACATGGGGGGCATGGCTACATCTTC. Protein product: CSASLHGGHGYIF.

The chain uses TRBV28 and TRBJ1-2; no clear D gene. V was pared by 5 bases and J by 4 bases, with 14 bases between. The CDR3 sequence is 14 residues long. Germline CDR1 is MDHEN and CDR2 is SYDVKM. The CDR3 sequence is CASSPPGGSYGYTF. The CDR3 region has the DNA TGTGCCAGCAGTCCCCCGGGCGGGAGCTATGGCTACACCTTC.

This clonotype has ten or more counts. This chain joins TRBV6-5 and TRBJ2-7, with TRBD2 as a possible D gene (6 bases). Trimming stripped 2 bases from V and 1 base from J, with 9 bases between. The CDR3 extends over 14 amino acids. CDR1 and CDR2 from the germline V gene are MNHEY and SVGAGI. CDR3 nucleotide sequence: TGTGCCAGCAGTTACCTAGCGCAGTCCTACGAGCAGTACTTC. Amino acid sequence: CASSYLAQSYEQYF.

This clonotype was counted many times. This likely comes from a read error, as the CDR3 has no conserved phenylalanine or tryptophan at its end. The CDR3 DNA follows: TGTGCCAGCAGTTTTAGGGCGCAGGGGCCATCCTACGAGCAGTACCTC. Protein sequence: CASSFRAQGPSYEQYL. The J gene is TRBJ2-7, the V gene TRBV27; D may be TRBD1 (6 bases). V was pared by 3 bases and J by 1 base, with 16 bases between. CDR3 size: 16 residues. CDR1 is MNHEY and CDR2 is SMNVEV in the germline V gene (reference sequence).

The chain combines TRBV12-3 or TRBV12-4 with TRBJ2-5; perhaps TRBD2 as D (5 bases). CDR3 length: 14 residues. The ends were cut back, 6 bases at V and 1 base at J, with 12 bases in the middle. The DNA of the CDR3 is TGTGCCAGCAGCCTCAGGAGCGGCCAAGAGACCCAGTACTTC. Translation: CASSLRSGQETQYF.

The sample holds many counts of this clonotype. The chain carries TRBV4-1 and TRBJ2-7; no reliable D call. Germline V CDR1 and CDR2: MGHRA, YSYEKL. The CDR3 loop spans 15 amino acids. Trimming took off 0 bases at V and 3 bases at J, with 12 bases between the two ends. The CDR3 loop reads CASSQDPGGYYEQYF. Written as DNA, the CDR3 is TGCGCCAGCAGCCAAGATCCGGGCGGCTACTACGAGCAGTACTTC.

This clonotype was counted ten times or more. At one of its ends the junction is not consistent with the germline gene, which may arise from a read error. CDR3: CTNEETQYF. The CDR3, as DNA: TGCACCAATGAAGAGACCCAGTACTTC. This sequence joins TRBV28 and TRBJ2-5, with no clear D. The CDR3 runs 9 residues. The V gene's germline CDR1 is MDHEN and CDR2 SYDVKM.

The chain uses TRBV24-1 and TRBJ2-5, with 9 bases matching TRBD1. Germline CDR1 KGHDR, CDR2 SFDVKD. V was pared by 7 bases and J by 4 bases, with 18 bases of the junction left unmatched. This CDR3 region has 18 residues. This chain's CDR3 is CATSPDRGADIGGETQYF. Here the CDR3 DNA reads TGTGCCACCAGCCCCGACAGGGGGGCCGATATAGGGGGAGAGACCCAGTACTTC.

Ten or more counts support this clonotype. This rearrangement joins TRBV30 to TRBJ1-2; D remains unclear. V was pared by 3 bases and J by 3 bases, with 11 bases between. CDR1 is GTSNPN, CDR2 SVGIG, per germline (reference sequence). This CDR3 is 13 amino acids long. The CDR3 here is CAWSSDPYYGYTF. The CDR3 DNA follows: TGTGCCTGGAGCTCCGACCCCTACTATGGCTACACCTTC. The whole variable domain, remainder taken from reference TRBV30 and TRBJ1-2, is SQTIHQWPATLVQPVGSPLSLECTVEGTSNPNLYWYRQAAGRGLQLLFYSVGIGQISSEVPQNLSASRPQDRQFILSSKKLLLSDSGFYLCAWSSDPYYGYTFGSGTRLTVV.

This clonotype appeared a few times. V usage is TRBV4-1 and J usage is TRBJ1-2, with 8 bases identical to TRBD1. Germline V gene sequence: CDR1 MGHRA, CDR2 YSYEKL. Trimming cost V 4 bases and J 5 bases; bases outside gene matches: 6. The CDR3 runs to 14 residues. The CDR3 sequence: CASSRGQGEYGYTF. The CDR3 DNA reads TGCGCCAGCAGCCGAGGACAGGGTGAATATGGCTACACCTTC.

This clonotype was seen at least ten times. The V and J genes are TRBV7-2 and TRBJ2-7; D is tentatively TRBD1 or TRBD2 (7 bases each). Trimming pared 2 bases from V and 3 bases from J, leaving 14 bases between. The germline gives CDR1 SGHTA, CDR2 FQGNSA. The CDR3 covers 15 residues. The CDR3 region is CASSLSGGGSYEQYF. The CDR3, as DNA: TGTGCCAGCAGCTTATCAGGGGGGGGGAGCTACGAGCAGTACTTC.

Here the CDR3 DNA reads TGTGCCAGCAGTTTGAGTGGGTCGGATGGCTACACCTTC. Translation gives CASSLSGSDGYTF. V is TRBV28 and J is TRBJ1-2; the D is unclear. The CDR3 has 13 amino acids. V dropped 3 bases and J dropped 6 bases, with 11 bases sitting between them. Germline values: CDR1 MDHEN, CDR2 SYDVKM.

This clonotype was counted at least ten times. It may be a read error: a sequence one base away is much more abundant. The rearrangement links TRBV28 to TRBJ2-7; a weak D match, TRBD1 (5 bases). Germline CDR1 MDHEN, CDR2 SYDVKM. Trimming shortened V by 4 bases and J by 4 bases, and 17 bases separated the two germline ends. The CDR3 extends over 15 amino acids. The CDR3: CASSSQEPRVYEQYF. CDR3 DNA sequence: TGTGCCAGCAGTTCACAGGAGCCGCGAGTATACGAGCAGTACTTC. Together with reference TRBV28 and TRBJ2-7, the CDR3 gives the full variable domain: DVKVTQSSRYLVKRTGEKVFLECVQDMDHENMFWYRQDPGLGLRLIYFSYDVKMKEKGDIPEGYSVSREKKERFSLILESASTNQTSMYLCASSSQEPRVYEQYFGPGTRLTVT.

This clonotype has only a few counts. The chain employs TRBV18 and TRBJ1-5; D remains ambiguous. The CDR3 covers 15 residues. Trimming shortened V by 3 bases and J by 0 bases, and 9 bases separated the two germline ends. Germline CDR1 reads KGHSH; CDR2 reads LQKENI. CDR3 protein: CASSPPAYSNQPQHF. The CDR3 nucleotides read TGTGCCAGCTCACCCCCTGCATATAGCAATCAGCCCCAGCATTTT.

This clonotype was seen repeatedly, ten times or more. The chain employs TRBV7-8 and TRBJ2-1, with D perhaps matching TRBD1 (6 bases). Germline CDR1 and CDR2: SGHVS and FQNEAQ. Trimming shortened V by 4 bases and J by 3 bases, and 16 bases separated the two germline ends. This CDR3 spans 16 amino acids. Here the CDR3 reads CASSSRRQASYNEQFF. CDR3 in DNA: TGTGCCAGCAGCTCCAGACGACAGGCCAGCTACAATGAGCAGTTCTTC.

The chain combines TRBV6-5 with TRBJ2-7, with TRBD1 matching over 7 bases. V was clipped by 4 bases and J by 5 bases; unmatched bases: 5. Germline values: CDR1 MNHEY, CDR2 SVGAGI. The CDR3 is 13 amino acids. The DNA of the CDR3 is TGTGCCAGCAGTTTGACAGGGTTTGACGAGCAGTACTTC. As protein: CASSLTGFDEQYF.

The chain joins TRBV12-3 or TRBV12-4 to TRBJ1-5; perhaps TRBD1 as D (5 bases). V was shortened by 7 bases and J by 7 bases, with 14 bases between the two germline ends. This CDR3 has 13 amino acids. CDR3 in amino acids: CASKQGLEQPQHF. The CDR3 coding sequence is TGTGCCAGCAAGCAGGGACTCGAGCAGCCCCAGCATTTT.

The chain recombines TRBV6-1 with TRBJ2-7; D is perhaps TRBD1 (7 bases). Germline CDR1 reads MNHNS; CDR2 reads SASEGT. The CDR3 covers 14 residues. Trimming took off 6 bases at V and 2 bases at J, with 14 bases between the two ends. This chain's CDR3 is CASRPGGTAYEQYF. As DNA, the CDR3 is TGTGCCAGCAGACCAGGGGGGACTGCCTACGAGCAGTACTTC.

Many counts were recorded for this clonotype. This rearrangement joins TRBV6-4 to TRBJ2-7; TRBD2 matches at 9 bases. CDR1 is MRHNA and CDR2 is SNTAGT in the germline V gene. Unmatched junction bases numbered 13, after V lost 6 bases and J lost 1 base. The CDR3 has 17 residues. The CDR3 DNA is TGTGCCAGCAGCCGGGGGGCCGGGACTAGCTTATCCTACGAGCAGTACTTC. It encodes CASSRGAGTSLSYEQYF.